Described below is a single T cell receptor beta chain sequence and its context. As yet, its antigen is unknown. This sample is part of a study of OX40 agonist ivuxolimab in advanced cancers. Study background: Prior anti-PD-1, anti-PD-L1 or anti-CTLA-4 therapy was allowed; 40% had some. General study findings and limits: The study observed clonal expansion of CD4+ and CD8+ blood T cells by week 6 at 0.1 to 3.0 mg/kg. There were, on average, more expanded clones in CD8+ T cells than in CD4+.

CDR1 is MNHNS and CDR2 is SASEGT in the germline V gene. This CDR3 is built from 14 residues. The germline V and J ends were trimmed by 6 bases and 1 base, with 12 bases remaining between them. The protocol was immunoSEQ multiplex PCR, while the TCRdb copy is restricted to in-frame clones and leaves out a portion. The sample has about 50,000 clones, 70% to 80% seen once. The receptor's source is an adult with an advanced solid tumor such as melanoma, head and neck, liver or kidney cancer. This rearrangement joins TRBV6-1 to TRBJ1-1; the D gene is possibly TRBD1 (5 bases). This specimen consisted of CD4+ or CD8+ T cells sorted from blood, obtained in a trial of the OX40 agonist ivuxolimab. The CDR3 nucleotides are TGTGCCAGCAGCTTTTTGACAGAGAACACTGAAGCTTTCTTT. Its protein is CASSFLTENTEAFF.